This T cell receptor beta chain was captured in a study of T cell repertoires in cytomegalovirus infection. At the level of the study: HLA-B-restricted CMV epitopes that are well studied were used alongside recently identified HLA-C-restricted ones. From public TCR beta signatures came an indication of both CMV infection and matching HLA type.

Points from the study as a whole: Pooled public TCR beta family frequency picked out CMV carriers with the relevant HLA. Clonotypes of TCR beta that were HLA-C-restricted and CMV-specific dominated the ex vivo response.

CDR3 length: 17 residues. The germline V and J ends were trimmed by 0 bases and 2 bases, with 17 bases remaining between them. CDR1 SGDLS and CDR2 YYNGEE come from the germline V gene. Using its own MiXCR run on the reads, TCRdb lists one record per CDR3 protein. This table holds hundreds of thousands of distinct CDR3 sequences, 33% found once. With respect to this clonotype: Antigen unknown.

This receptor was taken from a human donor in good health (CMV status not recorded). Some clones in this sample may be carry-over from other donors' samples. The source was cultured PBMCs, collected from culture after CMV antigen stimulation. V gene TRBV9 combines with J gene TRBJ2-5; D remains ambiguous. This CDR3 is CASSVEAGAAIQETQYF. CDR3 bases: TGTGCCAGCAGCGTAGAAGCTGGTGCGGCCATTCAAGAGACCCAGTACTTC.